This entry lists 11 T cell receptor beta chains sequenced from one sample in a study of early T cells in non-severe SARS-CoV-2 infection. MiXCR, run by TCRdb on the 5' RACE reads, gives a single entry per CDR3 protein. The sample carries 100,000 to 120,000 distinct CDR3 sequences, roughly an eighth recorded once. Sequencing used whole blood. The receptors come from an adult who was a healthcare worker with PCR-confirmed SARS-CoV-2 infection or an uninfected control (not recorded which).

This clonotype has just a few counts. The chain couples TRBV12-3 or TRBV12-4 to TRBJ2-1; no clear D gene. This CDR3 is 16 amino acids long. Trimming cost V 3 bases and J 0 bases, with 12 bases left between them. The CDR3 reads CASSFRVKSSYNEQFF. CDR3 bases: TGTGCCAGCAGTTTTAGAGTAAAGAGCTCCTACAATGAGCAGTTCTTC.

This clonotype was observed a few times. The rearrangement links TRBV28 to TRBJ2-7; TRBD2 agrees at 7 bases. Per the germline V gene, CDR1 is MDHEN and CDR2 is SYDVKM. The CDR3 runs to 15 residues. With V trimmed by 3 bases and J by 6 bases, 11 bases remained unmatched. CDR3 coding DNA: TGTGCCAGCAGTTTCCGCGGAGTGGCTAGCGGCGAGCAGTACTTC. Amino acid sequence: CASSFRGVASGEQYF.

In its sample, this clonotype was seen a few times. The gene calls are TRBV11-3 and TRBJ2-3; 8 bases fit TRBD2. The CDR3 has 16 residues. The J segment lost 3 bases and the V segment lost 8 bases, leaving 13 bases of the junction unmatched. Germline-derived CDR1 and CDR2 are SGHNT and YENEEA. The CDR3 sequence: CASGRPGGGLTDTQYF. The DNA of the CDR3 is TGTGCCAGCGGACGTCCAGGCGGGGGGTTGACAGATACGCAGTATTTT. The complete variable domain, with remaining parts taken from reference TRBV11-3 and TRBJ2-3, reads EAGVVQSPRYKIIEKKQPVAFWCNPISGHNTLYWYLQNLGQGPELLIRYENEEAVDDSQLPKDRFSAERLKGVDSTLKIQPAELGDSAVYLCASGRPGGGLTDTQYFGPGTRLTVL.

The genes are TRBV28 and TRBJ1-1, with D hard to call. This CDR3 is built from 10 residues. CDR1 and CDR2 (germline): MDHEN, SYDVKM. Trimming took off 8 bases at V and 3 bases at J, with 4 bases between the two ends. The DNA for the CDR3 is TGTGCCAGCCGAGACACTGAAGCTTTCTTT. Translation gives CASRDTEAFF. Variable domain in full (rest from reference TRBV28 and TRBJ1-1): DVKVTQSSRYLVKRTGEKVFLECVQDMDHENMFWYRQDPGLGLRLIYFSYDVKMKEKGDIPEGYSVSREKKERFSLILESASTNQTSMYLCASRDTEAFFGQGTRLTVV.

A few counts support this clonotype. This rearrangement joins TRBV29-1 to TRBJ2-5; the D is unclear. Trimming took off 3 bases at V and 4 bases at J, with 3 bases between the two ends. Germline V gene sequence: CDR1 SQVTM, CDR2 ANQGSEA. The CDR3 loop spans 10 amino acids. Written as DNA, the CDR3 is TGCAGCGTTGATTCAGAGACCCAGTACTTC. This translates into CSVDSETQYF.

This rearrangement joins TRBV19 to TRBJ2-3, with 13 bases identical to TRBD2. The CDR3 has 17 amino acids. Trimming cost V 3 bases and J 5 bases; bases outside gene matches: 8. Germline lookup yields CDR1 LNHDA and CDR2 SQIVND (reference sequence). This chain's CDR3 is CASSILGTSGVRDTQYF. In DNA, the CDR3 is TGTGCCAGTAGTATTCTAGGGACTAGCGGGGTGAGAGATACGCAGTATTTT.

This clonotype was counted a few times. This chain connects TRBV13 to TRBJ2-2; TRBD1 might be the D (5 bases). The CDR3 is 15 amino acids. Looked up from germline, CDR1 is PRHDT and CDR2 is FYEKMQ (reference sequence). Trimming shortened V by 5 bases and J by 0 bases, and 10 bases separated the two germline ends. CDR3 nucleotides: TGTGCCAGCAGCCAAAACAGGCCGAACACCGGGGAGCTGTTTTTT. As protein: CASSQNRPNTGELFF. Full variable domain (missing parts from reference TRBV13 and TRBJ2-2): AAGVIQSPRHLIKEKRETATLKCYPIPRHDTVYWYQQGPGQDPQFLISFYEKMQSDKGSIPDRFSAQQFSDYHSELNMSSLELGDSALYFCASSQNRPNTGELFFGEGSRLTVL.

This clonotype has more than one count but fewer than ten. The V and J genes are TRBV9 and TRBJ2-3; 9 nucleotides agree with TRBD1. V shed 2 bases, J shed 3 bases, and the junction held 1 base outside the gene matches. CDR3 length: 14 amino acids. In germline, CDR1 is SGDLS, CDR2 YYNGEE. CDR3 protein: CASSVGQGTDTQYF. As DNA, the CDR3 is TGTGCCAGCAGCGTGGGACAGGGAACAGATACGCAGTATTTT. Full variable domain (remainder filled in from reference TRBV9 and TRBJ2-3): DSGVTQTPKHLITATGQRVTLRCSPRSGDLSVYWYQQSLDQGLQFLIQYYNGEERAKGNILERFSAQQFPDLHSELNLSSLELGDSALYFCASSVGQGTDTQYFGPGTRLTVL.

This clonotype was seen a handful of times. CDR3: CASSLGTTEAFF. CDR3 DNA: TGTGCCAGCAGTTTAGGGACGACTGAAGCTTTCTTT. This rearrangement joins TRBV28 to TRBJ1-1, with TRBD1 as a possible D gene (5 bases). Germline lookup yields CDR1 MDHEN and CDR2 SYDVKM. The CDR3 loop spans 12 amino acids. Trimming took off 2 bases at V and 5 bases at J, with 6 bases between the two ends.

The V gene is TRBV12-3 or TRBV12-4, the J gene TRBJ2-3; D uncertain. The germline V and J ends were trimmed by 4 bases and 0 bases, with 11 bases remaining between them. The CDR3 has 15 amino acids. The CDR3 protein is CASSSHVQSTDTQYF. CDR3 DNA sequence: TGTGCCAGCAGTTCCCATGTGCAGAGCACAGATACGCAGTATTTT.

V usage is TRBV29-1 and J usage is TRBJ2-3; no clear D. The CDR3 is 12 amino acids. CDR1 is SQVTM and CDR2 is ANQGSEA in the germline V gene. V lost 4 bases, J lost 2 bases, and 7 bases lay in between. CDR3 in amino acids: CSVVGNTDTQYF. The CDR3 nucleotides are TGCAGCGTTGTTGGCAACACAGATACGCAGTATTTT.